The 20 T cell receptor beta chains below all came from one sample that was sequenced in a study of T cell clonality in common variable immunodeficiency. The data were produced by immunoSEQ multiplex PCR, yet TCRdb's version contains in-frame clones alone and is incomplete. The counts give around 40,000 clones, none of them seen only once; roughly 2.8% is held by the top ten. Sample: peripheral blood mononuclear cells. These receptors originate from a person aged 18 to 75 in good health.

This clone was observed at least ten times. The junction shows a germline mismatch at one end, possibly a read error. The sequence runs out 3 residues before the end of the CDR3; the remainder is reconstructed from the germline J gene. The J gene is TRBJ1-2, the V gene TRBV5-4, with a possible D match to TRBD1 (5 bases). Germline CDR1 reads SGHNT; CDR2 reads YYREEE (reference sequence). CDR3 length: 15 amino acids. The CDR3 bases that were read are TGTGCCAGCGGCTTTCCGGGGGGTATTAACTATGGC. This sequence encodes CASGFPGGINYG. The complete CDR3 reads CASGFPGGINYGYTF.

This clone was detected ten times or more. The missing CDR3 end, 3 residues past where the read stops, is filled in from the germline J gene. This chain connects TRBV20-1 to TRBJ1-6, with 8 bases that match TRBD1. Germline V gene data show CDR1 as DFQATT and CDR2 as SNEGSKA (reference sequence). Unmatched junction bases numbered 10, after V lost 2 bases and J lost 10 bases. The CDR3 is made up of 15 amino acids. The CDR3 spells CSARPPGQEGSPLHF. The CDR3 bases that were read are TGCAGTGCTAGACCCCCGGGACAGGAGGGCTCACCC.

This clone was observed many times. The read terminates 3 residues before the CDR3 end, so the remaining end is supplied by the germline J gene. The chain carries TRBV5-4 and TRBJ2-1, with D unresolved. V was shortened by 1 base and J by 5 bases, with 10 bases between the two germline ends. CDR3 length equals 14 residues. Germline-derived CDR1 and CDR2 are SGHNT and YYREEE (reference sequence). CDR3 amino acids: CASSLRADDNEQFF. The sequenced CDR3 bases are TGTGCCAGCAGCTTGAGGGCAGACGACAATGAG.

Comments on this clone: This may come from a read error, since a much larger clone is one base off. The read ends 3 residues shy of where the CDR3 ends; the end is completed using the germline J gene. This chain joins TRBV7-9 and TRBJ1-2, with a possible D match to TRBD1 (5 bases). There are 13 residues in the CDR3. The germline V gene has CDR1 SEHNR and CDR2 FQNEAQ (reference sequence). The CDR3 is CSSSLGGNYGYTF. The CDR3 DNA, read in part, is TGTTCCAGCAGCTTGGGGGGGAACTATGGC. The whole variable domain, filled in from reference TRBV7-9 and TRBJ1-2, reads DTGVSQNPRHKITKRGQNVTFRCDPISEHNRLYWYRQTLGQGPEFLTYFQNEAQLEKSRLLSDRFSAERPKGSFSTLEIQRTEQGDSAMYLCSSSLGGNYGYTFGSGTRLTVV.

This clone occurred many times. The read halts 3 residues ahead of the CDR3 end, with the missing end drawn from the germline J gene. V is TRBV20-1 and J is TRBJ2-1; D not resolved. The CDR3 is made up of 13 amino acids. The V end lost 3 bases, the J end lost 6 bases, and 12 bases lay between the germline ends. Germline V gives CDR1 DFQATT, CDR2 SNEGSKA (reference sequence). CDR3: CSASLGVGNEQFF. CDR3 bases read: TGCAGTGCTAGCCTGGGCGTGGGCAATGAG.

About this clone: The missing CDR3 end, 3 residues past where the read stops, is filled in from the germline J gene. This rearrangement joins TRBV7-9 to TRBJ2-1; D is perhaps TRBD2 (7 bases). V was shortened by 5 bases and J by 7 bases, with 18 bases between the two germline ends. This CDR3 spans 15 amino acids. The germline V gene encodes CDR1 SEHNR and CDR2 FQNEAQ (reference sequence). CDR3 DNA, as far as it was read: TGTGCCAGCAGCCCCCGGGCAGGGGAGGGGAATGAG. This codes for CASSPRAGEGNE. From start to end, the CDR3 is CASSPRAGEGNEQFF. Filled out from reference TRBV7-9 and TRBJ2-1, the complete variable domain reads DTGVSQNPRHKITKRGQNVTFRCDPISEHNRLYWYRQTLGQGPEFLTYFQNEAQLEKSRLLSDRFSAERPKGSFSTLEIQRTEQGDSAMYLCASSPRAGEGNEQFFGPGTRLTVL.

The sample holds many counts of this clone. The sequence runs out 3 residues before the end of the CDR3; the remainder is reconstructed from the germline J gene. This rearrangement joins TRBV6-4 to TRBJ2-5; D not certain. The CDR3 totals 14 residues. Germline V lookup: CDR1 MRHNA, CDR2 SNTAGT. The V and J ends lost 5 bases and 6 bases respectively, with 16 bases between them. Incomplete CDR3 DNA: TGTGCCAGCAGTCCTCTGAGCTCCAAAAAGACC. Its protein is CASSPLSSKKT. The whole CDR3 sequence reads CASSPLSSKKTQYF.

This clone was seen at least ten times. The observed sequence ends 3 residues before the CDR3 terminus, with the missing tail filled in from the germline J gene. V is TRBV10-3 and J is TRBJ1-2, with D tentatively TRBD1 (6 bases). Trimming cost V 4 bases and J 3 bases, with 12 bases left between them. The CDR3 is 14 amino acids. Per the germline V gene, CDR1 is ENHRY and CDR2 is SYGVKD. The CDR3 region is CAISGTVKHYGYTF. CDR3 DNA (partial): TGTGCCATCAGTGGGACAGTCAAGCACTATGGC.

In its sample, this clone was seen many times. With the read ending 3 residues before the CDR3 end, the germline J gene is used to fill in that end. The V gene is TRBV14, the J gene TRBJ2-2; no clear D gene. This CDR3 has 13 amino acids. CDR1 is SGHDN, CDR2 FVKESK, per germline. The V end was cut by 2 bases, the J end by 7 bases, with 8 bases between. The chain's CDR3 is CASSQSRLGELFF. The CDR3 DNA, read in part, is TGTGCCAGCAGCCAATCTCGTCTCGGGGAG. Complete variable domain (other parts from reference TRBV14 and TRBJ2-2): EAGVTQFPSHSVIEKGQTVTLRCDPISGHDNLYWYRRVMGKEIKFLLHFVKESKQDESGMPNNRFLAERTGGTYSTLKVQPAELEDSGVYFCASSQSRLGELFFGEGSRLTVL.

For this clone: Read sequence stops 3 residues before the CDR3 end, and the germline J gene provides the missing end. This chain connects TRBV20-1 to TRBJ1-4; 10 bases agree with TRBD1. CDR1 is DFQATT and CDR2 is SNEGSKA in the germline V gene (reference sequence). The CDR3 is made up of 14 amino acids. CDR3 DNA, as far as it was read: TGCAGTGCTAGAGAGACAGGGGGCAGTTCACCA. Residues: CSARETGGSSP. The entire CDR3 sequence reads CSARETGGSSPLFF.

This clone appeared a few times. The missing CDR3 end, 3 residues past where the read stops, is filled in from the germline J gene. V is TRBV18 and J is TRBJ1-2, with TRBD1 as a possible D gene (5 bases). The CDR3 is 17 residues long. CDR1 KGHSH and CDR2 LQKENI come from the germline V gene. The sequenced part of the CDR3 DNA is TGTGCCAGCTCACCACAGGGACTAGCGGGGAGAGGGTACGAC. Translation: CASSPQGLAGRGYD. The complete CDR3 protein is CASSPQGLAGRGYDYTF.

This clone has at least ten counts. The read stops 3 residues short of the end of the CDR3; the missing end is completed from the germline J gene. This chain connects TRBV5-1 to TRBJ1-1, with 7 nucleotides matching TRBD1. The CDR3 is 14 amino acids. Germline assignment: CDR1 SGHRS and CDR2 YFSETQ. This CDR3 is CASRVGKLTGEAFF. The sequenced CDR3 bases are TGCGCCAGCCGTGTCGGCAAACTGACAGGGGAA.

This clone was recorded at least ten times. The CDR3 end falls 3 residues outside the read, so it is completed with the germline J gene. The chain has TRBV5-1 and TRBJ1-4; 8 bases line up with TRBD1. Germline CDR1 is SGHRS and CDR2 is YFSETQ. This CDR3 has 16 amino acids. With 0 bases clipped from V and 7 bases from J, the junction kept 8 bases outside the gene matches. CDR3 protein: CASSLDAGGAGEKLFF. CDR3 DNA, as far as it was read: TGCGCCAGCAGCTTGGACGCAGGGGGCGCTGGTGAAAAA.

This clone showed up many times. Here the CDR3 reads CASSSRASKNTIYF. The part of the CDR3 DNA that was read is TGTGCCAGCAGCTCCCGAGCATCGAAAAACACC. The chain has TRBV7-8 and TRBJ1-3; no clear D. The sequenced fragment ends 3 residues before the CDR3 boundary, so the rest is inferred from the germline J gene. V dropped 4 bases and J dropped 6 bases, with 13 bases sitting between them. Germline V gene lookup returns CDR1 SGHVS and CDR2 FQNEAQ. The CDR3 loop spans 14 amino acids.

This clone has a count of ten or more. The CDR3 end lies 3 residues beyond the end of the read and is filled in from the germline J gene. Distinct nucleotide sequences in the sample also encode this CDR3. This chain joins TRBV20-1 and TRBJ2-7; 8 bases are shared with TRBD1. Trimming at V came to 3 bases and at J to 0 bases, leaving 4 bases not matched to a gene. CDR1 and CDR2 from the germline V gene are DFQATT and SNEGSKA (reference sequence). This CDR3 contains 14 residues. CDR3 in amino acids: CSASGQGSSYEQYF. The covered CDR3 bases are TGCAGTGCTAGTGGACAGGGTAGCTCCTACGAG.

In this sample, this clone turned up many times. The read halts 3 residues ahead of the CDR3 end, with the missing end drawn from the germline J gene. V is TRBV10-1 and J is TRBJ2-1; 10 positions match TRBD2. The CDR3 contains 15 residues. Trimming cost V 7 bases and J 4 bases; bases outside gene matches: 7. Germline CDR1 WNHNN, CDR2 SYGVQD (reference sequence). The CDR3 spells CASNQRTSGYNEQFF. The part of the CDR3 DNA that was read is TGCGCCAGCAATCAGCGGACTAGCGGTTACAATGAG.

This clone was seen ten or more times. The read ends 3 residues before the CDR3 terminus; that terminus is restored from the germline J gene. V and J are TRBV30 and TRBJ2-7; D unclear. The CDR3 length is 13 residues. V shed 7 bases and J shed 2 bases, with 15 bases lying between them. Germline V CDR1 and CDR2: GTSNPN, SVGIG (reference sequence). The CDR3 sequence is CAFSPQLAYEQYF. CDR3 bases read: TGTGCCTTTTCACCTCAGTTGGCCTACGAG.

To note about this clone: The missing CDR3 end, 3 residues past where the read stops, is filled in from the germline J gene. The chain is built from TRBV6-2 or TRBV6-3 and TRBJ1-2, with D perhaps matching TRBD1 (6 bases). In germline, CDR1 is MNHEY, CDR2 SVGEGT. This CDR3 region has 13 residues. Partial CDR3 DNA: TGTGCCAGCAGTTACACGACAGGCAATGAC. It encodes CASSYTTGND. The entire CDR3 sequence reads CASSYTTGNDYTF.

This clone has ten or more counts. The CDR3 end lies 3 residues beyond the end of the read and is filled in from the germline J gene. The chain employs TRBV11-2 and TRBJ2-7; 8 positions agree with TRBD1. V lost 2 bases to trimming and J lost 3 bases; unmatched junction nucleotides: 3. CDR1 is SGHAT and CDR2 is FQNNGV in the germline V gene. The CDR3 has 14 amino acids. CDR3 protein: CASSLRQGRYEQYF. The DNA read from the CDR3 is TGTGCCAGCAGCTTAAGACAGGGGCGCTACGAG.

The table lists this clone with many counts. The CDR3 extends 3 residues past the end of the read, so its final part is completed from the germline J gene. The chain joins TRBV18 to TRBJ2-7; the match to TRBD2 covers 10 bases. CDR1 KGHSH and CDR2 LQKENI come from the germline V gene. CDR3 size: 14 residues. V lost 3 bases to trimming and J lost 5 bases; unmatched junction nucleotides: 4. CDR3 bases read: TGTGCCAGCTCACCGGGACTAGCGTTCGACGAG. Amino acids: CASSPGLAFDE. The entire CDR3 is CASSPGLAFDEQYF.